One sample yielded the 13 T cell receptor beta chains listed below, sequenced in a study of blood T cell repertoires in COVID-19. Only in-frame clones appear in the TCRdb table, and some are missing; sequencing was by immunoSEQ multiplex PCR. The sample lists hundreds of thousands of clones, nearly 90% occurring once. Specimen: PBMCs or T cells enriched from blood (not recorded which). The source of these receptors is a young woman with acute COVID-19.

The chain couples TRBV3-1 (or the pseudogene TRBV3-2) to TRBJ2-1; 11 positions match TRBD2. The CDR3 runs to 17 residues. V dropped 3 bases and J dropped 4; count of bases not matched to a gene: 8. Germline-derived CDR1 and CDR2 are LGHDT and YNNKEL (reference sequence). CDR3 nucleotide sequence: TGTGCCAGCAGCCAGACAACCGGGACTAGCGGTTACAATGAGCAGTTCTTC. It yields the protein CASSQTTGTSGYNEQFF.

J is TRBJ1-1 and V is TRBV2; TRBD1 might be the D (5 bases). The CDR3 is 13 amino acids. Germline V CDR1 and CDR2: SNHLY, FYNNEI. The germline V and J ends were trimmed by 0 bases and 10 bases, with 12 bases remaining between them. Here the CDR3 reads CASSEAPVGGAFF. In DNA form, the CDR3 reads TGTGCCAGCAGTGAAGCGCCGGTGGGGGGAGCTTTCTTT.

The rearrangement joins TRBV5-1 to TRBJ2-4; 9 positions match TRBD1. The CDR3 is made up of 15 amino acids. V gave up 2 bases and J gave up 4 bases; unmatched junction bases: 4. Germline values: CDR1 SGHRS, CDR2 YFSETQ. Here the CDR3 reads CASSFVGTGKNIQYF. CDR3 sequence (DNA): TGCGCCAGCAGCTTTGTCGGGACAGGGAAAAACATTCAGTACTTC. The variable domain in full, with the rest retrieved from reference TRBV5-1 and TRBJ2-4, is KAGVTQTPRYLIKTRGQQVTLSCSPISGHRSVSWYQQTPGQGLQFLFEYFSETQRNKGNFPGRFSGRQFSNSRSEMNVSTLELGDSALYLCASSFVGTGKNIQYFGAGTRLSVL.

A few counts support this clone. The chain couples TRBV5-1 to TRBJ1-2; the D is unclear. The CDR3 sequence is 16 residues long. Germline assignment: CDR1 SGHRS and CDR2 YFSETQ. Trimming shortened V by 0 bases and J by 3 bases, and 15 bases separated the two germline ends. CDR3 in DNA: TGCGCCAGCAGCTTGGGTGGGCCCCCGGTGCACTATGGCTACACCTTC. This codes for CASSLGGPPVHYGYTF. Full variable domain (missing parts from reference TRBV5-1 and TRBJ1-2): KAGVTQTPRYLIKTRGQQVTLSCSPISGHRSVSWYQQTPGQGLQFLFEYFSETQRNKGNFPGRFSGRQFSNSRSEMNVSTLELGDSALYLCASSLGGPPVHYGYTFGSGTRLTVV.

The V call is TRBV9, the J call TRBJ1-1, with D maybe TRBD1 (6 bases). Trimming removed 4 bases from V and 8 bases from J, with 15 bases in between. The CDR3 loop spans 13 amino acids. CDR1 and CDR2 from the germline V gene are SGDLS and YYNGEE. The CDR3 DNA reads as TGTGCCAGCAGCCCGACGGACAGTCTAGAAGCTTTCTTT. Amino acid sequence: CASSPTDSLEAFF. Full variable domain (missing parts from reference TRBV9 and TRBJ1-1): DSGVTQTPKHLITATGQRVTLRCSPRSGDLSVYWYQQSLDQGLQFLIQYYNGEERAKGNILERFSAQQFPDLHSELNLSSLELGDSALYFCASSPTDSLEAFFGQGTRLTVV.

This rearrangement joins TRBV7-2 to TRBJ2-3; 8 bases line up with TRBD2. CDR3 length equals 12 residues. Germline V gives CDR1 SGHTA, CDR2 FQGNSA. The V and J ends lost 5 bases and 12 bases, in that order; junction bases with no gene match: 7. The CDR3: CASSPQREHQYF. Here the CDR3 DNA reads TGTGCCAGCAGCCCCCAGCGGGAGCATCAGTATTTT.

The chain carries TRBV5-4 and TRBJ2-7; D gene unclear. The CDR3 totals 12 residues. Trimming left V 0 bases short and J 5 bases short, with 6 bases between. Germline V gene data show CDR1 as SGHNT and CDR2 as YYREEE (reference sequence). CDR3 sequence reads: CASSLGRDEQYF. CDR3 nucleotide sequence: TGTGCCAGCAGCTTGGGTAGAGACGAGCAGTACTTC.

V and J are TRBV28 and TRBJ2-3, with TRBD2 matching 8 bases. V lost 6 bases to trimming and J lost 2 bases; unmatched junction nucleotides: 4. Germline CDR1 and CDR2: MDHEN and SYDVKM. The CDR3 consists of 14 residues. This chain's CDR3 is CASSSGGDTDTQYF. The CDR3 DNA reads as TGTGCCAGCAGCTCGGGAGGGGACACAGATACGCAGTATTTT.

The chain combines TRBV7-6 with TRBJ1-4; D is undetermined. The CDR3 contains 11 residues. V was shortened by 2 bases and J by 8 bases, with 3 bases between the two germline ends. Per germline, CDR1 SGHVS and CDR2 FNYEAQ. CDR3 region: CASSLTEKLFF. The CDR3 nucleotides are TGTGCCAGCAGCTTAACAGAAAAACTGTTTTTT.

The rearrangement joins TRBV5-1 to TRBJ1-4, with 8 bases matching TRBD1. The germline V gene encodes CDR1 SGHRS and CDR2 YFSETQ. This CDR3 region has 14 residues. V lost 4 bases, J lost 8 bases, and 7 bases stayed unmatched. The CDR3 region has the DNA TGCGCCAGCAGCGAAGGACAGGGAGGGGAAAAACTGTTTTTT. The encoded protein is CASSEGQGGEKLFF.

The chain uses TRBV10-2 and TRBJ1-3; 7 bases agree with TRBD1. Trimming took 6 bases from V and 9 from J; bases not matched to a gene: 14. This CDR3 region has 15 residues. Germline loops: CDR1 WSHSY, CDR2 SAAADI. CDR3 amino acids: CASRLGQLEEGTIYF. The DNA of the CDR3 is TGCGCCAGCAGATTGGGACAGTTGGAGGAAGGCACCATATATTTT.

The chain uses TRBV3-1 (or the pseudogene TRBV3-2) and TRBJ2-5, with TRBD2 identical over 10 bases. The length of the CDR3 is 17 residues. With V trimmed by 0 bases and J by 1 base, 5 bases remained unmatched. Germline lookup yields CDR1 LGHDT and CDR2 YNNKEL (reference sequence). CDR3 loop: CASSQDRLAGGQETQYF. In DNA, the CDR3 is TGTGCCAGCAGCCAAGATCGATTAGCGGGGGGCCAAGAGACCCAGTACTTC.

The rearrangement links TRBV28 to TRBJ1-2; maybe TRBD1 (6 bases). Between the trimmed V and J ends, which lost 5 bases and 5 bases, there was a span of 18 bases. The CDR3 length is 15 residues. Per the germline V gene, CDR1 is MDHEN and CDR2 is SYDVKM. CDR3 DNA sequence: TGTGCCAGCAGTCAGTCCGGGACAAGACAATATGGCTACACCTTC. Protein sequence: CASSQSGTRQYGYTF.